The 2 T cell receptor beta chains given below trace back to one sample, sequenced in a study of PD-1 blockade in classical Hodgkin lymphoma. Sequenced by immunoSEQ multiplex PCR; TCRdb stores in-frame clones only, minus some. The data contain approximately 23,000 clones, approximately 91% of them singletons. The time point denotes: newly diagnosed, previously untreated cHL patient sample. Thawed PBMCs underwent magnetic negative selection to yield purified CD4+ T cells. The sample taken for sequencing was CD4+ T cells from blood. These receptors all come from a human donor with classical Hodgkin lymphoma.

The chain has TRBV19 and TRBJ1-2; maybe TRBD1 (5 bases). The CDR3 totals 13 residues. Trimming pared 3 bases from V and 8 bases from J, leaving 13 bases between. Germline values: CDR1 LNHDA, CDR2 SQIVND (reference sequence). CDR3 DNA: TGTGCCAGTAGTATTACGGGTCCAGGGGGCTACACCTTC. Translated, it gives CASSITGPGGYTF.

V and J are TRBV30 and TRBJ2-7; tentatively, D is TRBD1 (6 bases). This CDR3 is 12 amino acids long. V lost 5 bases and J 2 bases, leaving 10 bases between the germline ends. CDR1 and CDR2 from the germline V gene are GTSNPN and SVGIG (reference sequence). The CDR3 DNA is TGTGCCTGGGGACAGCGGACCTACGAGCAGTACTTC. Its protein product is CAWGQRTYEQYF.